This TCR beta chain came from a study of blood T cell repertoires in COVID-19. This CDR3 comprises 13 residues. V gave up 0 bases and J gave up 6 bases; unmatched junction bases: 1. The germline CDR1 and CDR2 sequences are GTSNPN and SVGIG (reference sequence). TCRdb's table, derived via immunoSEQ multiplex PCR, lists solely in-frame clones and lacks some. Of more than 250,000 clones listed, more than 75% were seen once; the top ten hold over 2.5%. Sequencing was performed on PBMCs or T cells enriched from blood (not recorded which). The chain combines TRBV30 with TRBJ1-2; TRBD1 matches at 10 bases. This TCR derives from a woman under 30 who had recovered from COVID-19. The CDR3 sequence is CAWSVGTGDGYTF. The DNA of the CDR3 is TGTGCCTGGAGTGTTGGGACAGGGGATGGCTACACCTTC. The whole variable domain, remainder taken from reference TRBV30 and TRBJ1-2, is SQTIHQWPATLVQPVGSPLSLECTVEGTSNPNLYWYRQAAGRGLQLLFYSVGIGQISSEVPQNLSASRPQDRQFILSSKKLLLSDSGFYLCAWSVGTGDGYTFGSGTRLTVV.